This TCR beta chain was found in a study of cytomegalovirus exposure and HLA in healthy donors. The study's findings and limits: Earlier analysis yielded a pattern in which most TCR beta V segments were productive about 87% or about 30% of the time. In a later analysis, an Asian-associated ancestry cluster reportedly showed fewer N-insertions than the approximately 700-donor mean.

The PCR had 60 Vbeta and 13 Jbeta primers. Clones were read by immunoSEQ multiplex PCR, and TCRdb kept only the in-frame ones, dropping some. Listed are fewer than 250,000 clones; about 0.9% falls within the top ten. This CDR3 spans 15 amino acids. Germline CDR1 is LGHNA and CDR2 is YSLEER. V was pared by 1 base and J by 3 bases, with 2 bases of the junction left unmatched. As to this clone: Its matching antigen is unknown.

The material sequenced was PBMCs. The receptor comes from a woman aged 30 to 39 in good health and CMV-seropositive. The rearrangement uses TRBV4-3 and TRBJ2-7; 11 bases map to TRBD1. The CDR3: CASSQVDRGLYEQYF. In nucleotides, the CDR3 is TGCGCCAGCAGCCAAGTGGACAGGGGGCTCTACGAGCAGTACTTC.